This T cell receptor beta chain derives from a study of blood T cell repertoires in COVID-19. Study in general: Italy, Spain and the United States were the sources of the convalescent and acute COVID-19 samples. The analysed material was cDNA or gDNA that came from T cells, B-cell-depleted T cells, or PBMCs.

A single count supports this clone. Authors' analysis steps: Nucleated cell counts were estimated from reference gene primer amplification. The protocol was immunoSEQ multiplex PCR, while the TCRdb copy is restricted to in-frame clones and leaves out a portion. That table furnishes V, J and clone size, whereas the DNA furnished D and trimming. Among 100,000 to 120,000 clones, about 85% were seen once, and the ten largest hold just over 4%. With 5 bases removed from V and 6 bases from J, the gap between germline ends came to 18 bases. This CDR3 has 14 amino acids. Germline lookup yields CDR1 GTSNPN and CDR2 SVGIG (reference sequence).

Input material: peripheral blood. The clonotype originates from a woman aged 65 to 85 with acute or convalescent COVID-19. V gene TRBV30 combines with J gene TRBJ2-3; D is possibly TRBD1 (5 bases). In nucleotides, the CDR3 is TGTGCCTGGGACAGCTCTTTCCCTGGGGATACGCAGTATTTT. The encoded protein is CAWDSSFPGDTQYF.